This T cell receptor beta chain was recorded in a study of beta chain features in type 1 diabetes. Study in general: Regarding age, gender and cell yields, patients proved similar to healthy donors. Regarding the study as a whole: A pattern of fewer insertions and more deletions at VDJ junctions was seen in type 1 diabetes patients. Moderate yet significant TCRB CDR3 shortening was seen in Type 1 diabetes patients in all four CD4+ subsets.

The CDR3 consists of 14 residues. The germline gives CDR1 SGDLS, CDR2 YYNGEE. The ends were cut back, 4 bases at V and 7 bases at J, with 17 bases in the middle. Expressed TCRB transcripts were sequenced after all isolated RNA was converted to cDNA. Assay used: immunoSEQ multiplex PCR; TCRdb lists only in-frame clones, some missing. The sample consists of around 280,000 clones, roughly 15% of them appearing once. A few counts support this clone. Its target is unknown. CD45RO/CCR7/CD25/CD127/CD95/CD27 staining was used to isolate CD4+ naive, central memory, regulatory and stem cell-like memory cells by sorting.

The sample comprised naive CD4+ T cells from blood. This clonotype was sampled from a man younger than 35 with type 1 diabetes. This chain connects TRBV9 to TRBJ2-5; possible D gene TRBD2, 6 bases. CDR3 protein: CASSQAPSEGTQYF. The CDR3 DNA reads TGTGCCAGCAGCCAAGCCCCTAGCGAAGGGACCCAGTACTTC.